The sequence of this TCR beta chain was determined in a study of T cells after yellow fever vaccination. Whole-study context: It was SMART-Seq v4 Ultra Low Input that prepared the fractions with low cell numbers. The study's findings and limits: One caveat is that FACS-sorted repertoires could contain abundant clonotypes contaminating from the bulk population.

TCRdb itself ran the 5' RACE reads through MiXCR, one entry per CDR3 protein. The profile shows 95,000 to 100,000 distinct CDR3 sequences, about 6% of them singletons. The V gene's germline CDR1 is SGHVS and CDR2 FQNEAQ. The length of the CDR3 is 14 residues. Between the trimmed V and J ends, which lost 5 bases and 1 base, there was a span of 11 bases. As concerns this clonotype: Antigen specificity is unknown.

The TCR originated in a man younger than 35 who received the YFV17D yellow fever vaccine. Sample: CD8+ T cells sorted from PBMCs, taken 10 days after the yellow fever booster vaccination. The rearrangement links TRBV7-8 to TRBJ1-1; D ambiguous. CDR3 DNA: TGTGCCAGCAGCCGGTGGGGAGGGAACACTGAAGCTTTCTTT. Protein product: CASSRWGGNTEAFF. Full variable domain (remainder filled in from reference TRBV7-8 and TRBJ1-1): GAGVSQSPRYKVAKRGQDVALRCDPISGHVSLFWYQQALGQGPEFLTYFQNEAQLDKSGLPSDRFFAERPEGSVSTLKIQRTQQEDSAVYLCASSRWGGNTEAFFGQGTRLTVV.